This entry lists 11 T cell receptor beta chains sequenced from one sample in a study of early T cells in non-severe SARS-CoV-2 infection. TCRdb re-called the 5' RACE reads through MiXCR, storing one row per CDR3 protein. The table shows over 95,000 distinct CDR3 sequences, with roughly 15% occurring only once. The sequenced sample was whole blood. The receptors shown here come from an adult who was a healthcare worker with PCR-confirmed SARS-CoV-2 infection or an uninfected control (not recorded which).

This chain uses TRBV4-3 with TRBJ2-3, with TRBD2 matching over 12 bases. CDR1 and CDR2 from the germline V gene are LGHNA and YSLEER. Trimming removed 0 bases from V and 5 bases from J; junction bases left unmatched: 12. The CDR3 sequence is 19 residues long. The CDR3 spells CASSQERALAGGPKDTQYF. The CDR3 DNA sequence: TGCGCCAGCAGCCAAGAGCGAGCCCTAGCGGGAGGGCCTAAAGATACGCAGTATTTT.

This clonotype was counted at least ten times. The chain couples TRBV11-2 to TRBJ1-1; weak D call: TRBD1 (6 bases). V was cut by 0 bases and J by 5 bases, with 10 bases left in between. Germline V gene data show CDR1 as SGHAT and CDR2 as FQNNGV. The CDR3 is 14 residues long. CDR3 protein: CASSLEGARTEAFF. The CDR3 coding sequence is TGTGCCAGCAGCTTAGAGGGGGCGCGAACTGAAGCTTTCTTT.

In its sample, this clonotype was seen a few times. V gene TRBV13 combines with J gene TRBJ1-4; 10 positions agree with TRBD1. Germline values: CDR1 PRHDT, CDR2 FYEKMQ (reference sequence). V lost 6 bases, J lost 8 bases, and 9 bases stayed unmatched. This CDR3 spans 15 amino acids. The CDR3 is CASRRGQGEGEKLFF. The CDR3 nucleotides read TGTGCCAGCAGACGTGGACAGGGGGAAGGCGAAAAACTGTTTTTT.

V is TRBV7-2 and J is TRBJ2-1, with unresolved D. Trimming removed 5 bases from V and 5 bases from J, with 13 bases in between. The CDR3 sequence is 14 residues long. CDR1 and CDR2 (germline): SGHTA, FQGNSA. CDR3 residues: CASSPRRENNEQFF. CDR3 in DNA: TGTGCCAGCAGCCCCAGGAGAGAGAACAATGAGCAGTTCTTC.

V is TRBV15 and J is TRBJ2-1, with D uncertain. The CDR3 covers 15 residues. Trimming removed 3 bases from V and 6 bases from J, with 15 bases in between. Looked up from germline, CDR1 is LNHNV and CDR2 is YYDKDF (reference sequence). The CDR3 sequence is CATSSSGRARNEQFF. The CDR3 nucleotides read TGTGCCACCAGCAGCTCAGGACGAGCTCGCAATGAGCAGTTCTTC.

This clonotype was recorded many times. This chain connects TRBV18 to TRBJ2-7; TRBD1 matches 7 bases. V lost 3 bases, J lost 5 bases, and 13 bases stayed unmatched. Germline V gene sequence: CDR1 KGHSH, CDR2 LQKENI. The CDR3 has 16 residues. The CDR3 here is CASSPRVPDRDNEQYF. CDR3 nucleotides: TGTGCCAGCTCACCCCGGGTCCCCGACAGGGATAACGAGCAGTACTTC.

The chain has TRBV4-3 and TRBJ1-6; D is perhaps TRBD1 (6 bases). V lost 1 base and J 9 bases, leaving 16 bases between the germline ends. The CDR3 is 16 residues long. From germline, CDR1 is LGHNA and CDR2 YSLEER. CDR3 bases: TGCGCCAGCAGCCAAGCCCATGGAGGGGGTGGTTCACCCCTCCACTTT. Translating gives CASSQAHGGGGSPLHF.

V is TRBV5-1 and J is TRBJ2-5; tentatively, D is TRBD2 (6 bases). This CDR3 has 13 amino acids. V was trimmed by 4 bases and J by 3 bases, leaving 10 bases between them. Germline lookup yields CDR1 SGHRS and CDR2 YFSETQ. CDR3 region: CASSVSGEETQYF. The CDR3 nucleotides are TGCGCCAGCAGCGTTAGCGGAGAAGAGACCCAGTACTTC. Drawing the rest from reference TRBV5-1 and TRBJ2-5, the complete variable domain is KAGVTQTPRYLIKTRGQQVTLSCSPISGHRSVSWYQQTPGQGLQFLFEYFSETQRNKGNFPGRFSGRQFSNSRSEMNVSTLELGDSALYLCASSVSGEETQYFGPGTRLLVL.

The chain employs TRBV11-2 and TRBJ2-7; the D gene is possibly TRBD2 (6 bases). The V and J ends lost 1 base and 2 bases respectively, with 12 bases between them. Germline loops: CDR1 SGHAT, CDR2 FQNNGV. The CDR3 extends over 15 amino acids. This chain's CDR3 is CASSLGSAGPYEQYF. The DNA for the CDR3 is TGTGCCAGCAGCTTAGGATCTGCGGGACCCTACGAGCAGTACTTC.

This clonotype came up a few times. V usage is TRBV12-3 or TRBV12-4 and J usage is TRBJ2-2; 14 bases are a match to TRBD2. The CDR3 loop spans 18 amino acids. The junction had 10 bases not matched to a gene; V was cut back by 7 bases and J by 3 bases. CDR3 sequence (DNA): TGTGCCAGCAATATCGGACTAGCGGGAGGTTTGTACACCGGGGAGCTGTTTTTT. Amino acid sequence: CASNIGLAGGLYTGELFF.

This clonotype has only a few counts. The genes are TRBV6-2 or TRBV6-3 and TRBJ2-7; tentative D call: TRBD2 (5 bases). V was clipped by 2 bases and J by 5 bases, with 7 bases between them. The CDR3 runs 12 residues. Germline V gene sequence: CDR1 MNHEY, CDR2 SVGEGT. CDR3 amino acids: CASSYSGHEQYF. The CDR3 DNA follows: TGTGCCAGCAGTTACAGCGGCCACGAGCAGTACTTC.